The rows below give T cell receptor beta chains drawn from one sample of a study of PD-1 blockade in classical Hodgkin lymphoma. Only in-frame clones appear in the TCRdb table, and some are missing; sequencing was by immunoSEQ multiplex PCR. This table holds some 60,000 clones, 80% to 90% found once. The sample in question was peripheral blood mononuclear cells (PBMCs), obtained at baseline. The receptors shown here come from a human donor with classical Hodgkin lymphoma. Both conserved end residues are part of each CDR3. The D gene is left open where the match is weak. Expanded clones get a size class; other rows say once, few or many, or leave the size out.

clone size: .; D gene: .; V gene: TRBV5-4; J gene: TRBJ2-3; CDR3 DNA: TGTGCCAGCGAAGCCTCGCCAGATACGCAGTATTTT; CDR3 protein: CASEASPDTQYF
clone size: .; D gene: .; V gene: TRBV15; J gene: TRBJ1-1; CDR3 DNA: TGTGCCACCAGCAGAGAAGGGAACACTGAAGCTTTCTTT; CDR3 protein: CATSREGNTEAFF
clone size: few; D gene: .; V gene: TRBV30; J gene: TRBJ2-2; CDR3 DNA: TGTGCCTGGAGTGTTGGGGAATCCGGGGAGCTGTTTTTT; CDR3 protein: CAWSVGESGELFF
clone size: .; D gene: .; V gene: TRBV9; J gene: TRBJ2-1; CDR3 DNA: TGTGCCAGCAGCGTTTTGCCTGTTGGGTACAATGAGCAGTTCTTC; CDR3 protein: CASSVLPVGYNEQFF
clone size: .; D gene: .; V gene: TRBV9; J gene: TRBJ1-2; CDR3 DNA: TGTGCCAGCAGCGTAGAGAACAGCTTCTATGGCTACACCTTC; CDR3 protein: CASSVENSFYGYTF
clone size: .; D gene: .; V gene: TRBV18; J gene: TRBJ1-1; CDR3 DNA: TGTGCCAGCTCGGCGGCTTCCAGGGGGAACACTGAAGCTTTCTTT; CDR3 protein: CASSAASRGNTEAFF
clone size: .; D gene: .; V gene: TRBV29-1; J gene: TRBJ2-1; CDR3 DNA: TGCAGCGCTCGAACATCCAATGAGCAGTTCTTC; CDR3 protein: CSARTSNEQFF
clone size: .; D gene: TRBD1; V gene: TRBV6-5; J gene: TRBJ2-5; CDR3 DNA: TGTGCCAGCAGTTACTCGGGACAGGGCTGGTTGGAGACCCAGTACTTC; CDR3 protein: CASSYSGQGWLETQYF
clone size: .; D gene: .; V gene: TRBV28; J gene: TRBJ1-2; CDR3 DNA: TGTGCCAGCAGTTTCCCTGGAGGCAAGAGCTATGGCTACACCTTC; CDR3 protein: CASSFPGGKSYGYTF
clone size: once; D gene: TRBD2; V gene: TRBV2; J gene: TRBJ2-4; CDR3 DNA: TGTGCCAGCACCCCGAAGCGGGAAATCGCCAAAAACATTCAGTACTTC; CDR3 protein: CASTPKREIAKNIQYF
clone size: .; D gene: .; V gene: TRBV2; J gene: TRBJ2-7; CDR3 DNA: TGTGCCAGCAGTTTAGAGGGAACTGCTCTTCAGTACTTC; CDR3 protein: CASSLEGTALQYF
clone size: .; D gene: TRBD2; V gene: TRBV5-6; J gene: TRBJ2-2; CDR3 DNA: TGTGCCAGCAGCCCTCTAGCGGGGGGGCCGTCCACCGGGGAGCTGTTTTTT; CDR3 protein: CASSPLAGGPSTGELFF
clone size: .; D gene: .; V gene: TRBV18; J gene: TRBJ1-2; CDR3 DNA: TGTGCCAGCTCACCGGTCGGTGACTATGGCTACACCTTC; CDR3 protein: CASSPVGDYGYTF
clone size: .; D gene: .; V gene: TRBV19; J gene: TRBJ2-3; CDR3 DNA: TGTGTCCTTTACCCCCAGTCACCCACAGATACGCAGTATTTT; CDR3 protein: CVLYPQSPTDTQYF
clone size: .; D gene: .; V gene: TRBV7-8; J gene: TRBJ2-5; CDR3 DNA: TGTGCCAGCAGCTTAGAGAGTGGGCTCCGGGAAGAGACCCAGTACTTC; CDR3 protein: CASSLESGLREETQYF
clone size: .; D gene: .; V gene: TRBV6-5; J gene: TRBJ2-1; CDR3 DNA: TGTGCCAGCAGTTCCCGACTAGGGATCCACAATGAGCAGTTCTTC; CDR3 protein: CASSSRLGIHNEQFF
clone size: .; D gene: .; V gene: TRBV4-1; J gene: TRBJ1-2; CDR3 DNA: TGCGCCAGCAGCCAAGCGGACAGTGTGTGGAATGGCTACACCTTC; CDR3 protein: CASSQADSVWNGYTF
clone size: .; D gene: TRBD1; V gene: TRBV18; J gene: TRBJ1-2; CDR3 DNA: TGTGCCAGCTCTTCGACAGGGGACTATGGCTACACCTTC; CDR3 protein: CASSSTGDYGYTF
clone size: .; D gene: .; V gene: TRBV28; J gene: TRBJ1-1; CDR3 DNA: TGTGCCAGCAGTTTAACGGGGGAGGGAAACGCTGAAGCTTTCTTT; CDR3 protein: CASSLTGEGNAEAFF